The following is a T cell receptor (beta chain) sequence with its context. The data belong to a study of sequential checkpoint blockade in melanoma. Sample treatment: randomized to nivolumab then ipilimumab (arm A) or the reverse (arm B). The data were produced by immunoSEQ multiplex PCR, yet TCRdb's version contains in-frame clones alone and is incomplete. This sample carries approximately 4,900 clones, 23% of them seen once, and the ten largest clones take about 9.4%. V lost 0 bases to trimming and J lost 2 bases, with 14 bases between them. The length of the CDR3 is 17 residues. The germline V gene encodes CDR1 LNHNV and CDR2 YYDKDF (reference sequence).

The sample here was tumor tissue (inferred from file names), taken from a patient given nivolumab and ipilimumab in sequence. This chain joins TRBV15 and TRBJ1-5; possible D gene TRBD1, 6 bases. This TCR came from a human donor with melanoma. CDR3 DNA sequence: TGTGCCACCAGCAGAGATCTCCTGGGGGGCGGCAATCAGCCCCAGCATTTT. Translated: CATSRDLLGGGNQPQHF. Complete variable domain (other parts from reference TRBV15 and TRBJ1-5): DAMVIQNPRYQVTQFGKPVTLSCSQTLNHNVMYWYQQKSSQAPKLLFHYYDKDFNNEADTPDNFQSRRPNTSFCFLDIRSPGLGDTAMYLCATSRDLLGGGNQPQHFGDGTRLSIL.